Below are 13 T cell receptor beta chains sequenced from a single sample in a study of CD8+CD57+ T cells in acquired aplastic anemia. The use of genomic DNA as template underpinned the TCR beta VDJ and CDR3 profiling. TCRdb re-analysed the reads in MiXCR, keeping a single row per CDR3 protein. This sample has 130,000 or so distinct CDR3 sequences, with about 60% found just once. Only patients with CD8+CD57+ cell expansion on flow cytometry were chosen for sequencing. Sequencing was performed on sorted CD4+, CD8+, or CD8+CD57+ T cells (not recorded which) from PBMCs. Source of these receptors: a human donor with aplastic anemia.

This clonotype has more than one count but fewer than ten. One end of the junction varies from germline; a read error may be responsible. The chain links TRBV5-8 to TRBJ2-4; 9 nucleotides line up with TRBD1. This CDR3 is built from 12 residues. Germline V lookup: CDR1 SGHTS, CDR2 YDEGEE. CDR3 loop: CTSSHGTGPQYF. The CDR3 DNA is TGTACCAGCAGCCACGGGACAGGGCCTCAGTACTTC.

This clonotype was recorded a few times. The V gene is TRBV18, the J gene TRBJ2-1, with TRBD2 matching 9 bases. In germline, CDR1 is KGHSH, CDR2 LQKENI. The CDR3 loop spans 17 amino acids. The V and J ends lost 6 bases and 8 bases, in that order; junction bases with no gene match: 17. For the CDR3, the DNA is TGTGCCAGCTCCCCAGCGGCTAGCGGGATGACTACACATGAGCAGTTCTTC. The encoded protein is CASSPAASGMTTHEQFF.

This clonotype was seen ten or more times. The chain employs TRBV2 and TRBJ2-5, with 7 bases fitting TRBD1. This CDR3 comprises 13 residues. Per germline, CDR1 SNHLY and CDR2 FYNNEI. Trimming at V came to 8 bases and at J to 5 bases, leaving 8 bases not matched to a gene. CDR3 sequence reads: CASVRGLGETQYF. In DNA, the CDR3 is TGTGCCAGCGTCAGGGGGTTAGGGGAGACCCAGTACTTC.

Many counts were recorded for this clonotype. The chain has TRBV5-1 and TRBJ2-4; D perhaps matches TRBD1 (6 bases). The germline V gene has CDR1 SGHRS and CDR2 YFSETQ. The CDR3 is 11 amino acids. Trimming cost V 3 bases and J 14 bases, with 12 bases left between them. CDR3: CASSSGHGEYF. CDR3 coding DNA: TGCGCCAGCAGCTCGGGACACGGGGAGTACTTC.

Concerning this clonotype: The junction shows a germline mismatch at one end, possibly a read error. The V and J genes are TRBV9 and TRBJ2-1; 7 bases fit TRBD1. Germline lookup yields CDR1 SGDLS and CDR2 YYNGEE. CDR3 length equals 17 residues. This CDR3 reads CANSERQGNYLYNEQFF. Written as DNA, the CDR3 is TGTGCCAACAGCGAACGACAGGGTAACTATCTCTACAATGAGCAGTTCTTC. The whole variable domain, remainder taken from reference TRBV9 and TRBJ2-1, is DSGVTQTPKHLITATGQRVTLRCSPRSGDLSVYWYQQSLDQGLQFLIQYYNGEERAKGNILERFSAQQFPDLHSELNLSSLELGDSALYFCANSERQGNYLYNEQFFGPGTRLTVL.

As DNA, the CDR3 is TGTGCCAGCAGCCCTAGCGGGGGTACGCAGTATTTT. Translated: CASSPSGGTQYF. The rearrangement joins TRBV5-6 to TRBJ2-3; 10 bases fit TRBD2. The CDR3 contains 12 residues. V dropped 4 bases and J dropped 8; count of bases not matched to a gene: 1. The germline gives CDR1 SGHDT, CDR2 YYEEEE.

CDR3 region: CSGVGGFEYGYTF. The CDR3 nucleotides are TGCAGCGGAGTGGGAGGTTTTGAGTATGGCTACACCTTC. V is TRBV29-1 and J is TRBJ1-2, with no clear D. Per the germline V gene, CDR1 is SQVTM and CDR2 is ANQGSEA. The ends were cut back, 7 bases at V and 5 bases at J, with 17 bases in the middle. This CDR3 is 13 amino acids long.

The rearrangement links TRBV2 to TRBJ1-6; TRBD1 agrees at 8 bases. The CDR3 is 14 residues long. The germline gives CDR1 SNHLY, CDR2 FYNNEI. V was clipped by 7 bases and J by 10 bases; unmatched bases: 9. The CDR3, as DNA: TGTGCCAGCAAAAAGGGGACAGGAGCATCACCCCTCCACTTT. Amino acids: CASKKGTGASPLHF.

Remarks on this clonotype: An end of the junction differs from the germline gene, which may be a read error. The chain couples TRBV5-1 to TRBJ2-3; TRBD1 agrees at 7 bases. CDR1 SGHRS and CDR2 YFSETQ come from the germline V gene. The CDR3 extends over 14 amino acids. The CDR3 spells CASSELGQESDQTF. The CDR3 nucleotides read TGCGCCAGCAGCGAACTCGGACAGGAGTCGGACCAGACCTTT.

This clonotype has more than one count but fewer than ten. V is TRBV15 and J is TRBJ1-4, with D hard to call. Germline assignment: CDR1 LNHNV and CDR2 YYDKDF (reference sequence). This CDR3 region has 14 residues. With 4 bases removed from V and 7 bases from J, the gap between germline ends came to 13 bases. The DNA of the CDR3 is TGTGCCACCAGCACGGACGGGCCAGCTGAAAAACTGTTTTTT. Protein: CATSTDGPAEKLFF.

The chain is built from TRBV19 and TRBJ1-5; D gene ambiguous. V lost 5 bases and J lost 7, with 6 bases in between. The germline gives CDR1 LNHDA, CDR2 SQIVND (reference sequence). CDR3 length: 11 residues. The chain's CDR3 is CASSAGQPQHF. The CDR3 bases are TGTGCCAGTAGTGCCGGGCAGCCCCAGCATTTT.

This chain links TRBV20-1 with TRBJ1-3; D perhaps matches TRBD1 (6 bases). Looked up from germline, CDR1 is DFQATT and CDR2 is SNEGSKA (reference sequence). The CDR3 length is 15 residues. The V end lost 2 bases, the J end lost 2 bases, and 13 bases lay between the germline ends. The DNA of the CDR3 is TGCAGTGCTAGACCCCGGGACATGGCTGGAAACACCATATATTTT. This encodes CSARPRDMAGNTIYF.

In regard to this clonotype: A read error may produce the germline difference seen at one junction end. The chain joins TRBV10-1 to TRBJ2-7, with a weak D call TRBD2 (7 bases). In germline, CDR1 is WNHNN, CDR2 SYGVQD (reference sequence). The length of the CDR3 is 15 residues. CDR3 loop: CAISEEGGGAYEQYF. The DNA of the CDR3 is TGTGCCATCAGTGAAGAAGGGGGGGGGGCCTACGAGCAGTACTTC.